The present T cell receptor beta chain was sequenced within a study of blood T cell repertoires in COVID-19. For the study at large: COVID-19 samples collected from the United States, Italy and Spain covered acute and convalescent phases. T cells, B-cell-depleted T cells, or PBMCs provided the cDNA or gDNA that served as material.

Method: immunoSEQ multiplex PCR; TCRdb's copy keeps in-frame clones and lacks some. The sample has roughly 170,000 clones, approximately 85% seen once; the top ten hold roughly 7.5%. The CDR3 has 15 amino acids. V was cut by 6 bases and J by 2 bases, with 17 bases left in between. The germline CDR1 and CDR2 sequences are LNHDA and SQIVND (reference sequence). Sample: peripheral blood. The rearrangement uses TRBV19 and TRBJ2-7; a weak D match, TRBD2 (6 bases). This TCR was sampled from a man aged 40-49 years who had recovered from COVID-19. The CDR3 DNA reads as TGTGCCAGTAGCGAGGTGGCCCGGGGGACCTACGAGCAGTACTTC. It yields the protein CASSEVARGTYEQYF.